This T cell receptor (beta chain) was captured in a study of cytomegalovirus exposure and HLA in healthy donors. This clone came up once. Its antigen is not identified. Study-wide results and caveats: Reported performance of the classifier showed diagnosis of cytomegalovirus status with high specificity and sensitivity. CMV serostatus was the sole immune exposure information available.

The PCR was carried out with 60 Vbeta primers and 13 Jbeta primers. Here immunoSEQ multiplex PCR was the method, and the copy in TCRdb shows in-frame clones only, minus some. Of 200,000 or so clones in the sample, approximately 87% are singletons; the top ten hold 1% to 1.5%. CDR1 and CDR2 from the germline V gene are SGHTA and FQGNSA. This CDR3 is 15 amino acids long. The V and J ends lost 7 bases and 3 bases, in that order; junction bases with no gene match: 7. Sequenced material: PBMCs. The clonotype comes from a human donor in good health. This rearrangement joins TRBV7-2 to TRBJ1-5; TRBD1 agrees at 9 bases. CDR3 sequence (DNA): TGTGCCAGCACCCGGACAGGGGCCATCAATCAGCCCCAGCATTTT. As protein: CASTRTGAINQPQHF.